This TCR beta chain was documented in a study of blood T cell repertoires in COVID-19. The overall study: The analysed material was cDNA or gDNA that came from T cells, B-cell-depleted T cells, or PBMCs.

Germline V gene sequence: CDR1 SGDLS, CDR2 YYNGEE. The CDR3 consists of 15 residues. Trimming stripped 0 bases from V and 3 bases from J, with 13 bases between. Repertoires were generated with immunoSEQ multiplex PCR, while TCRdb's copy carries only in-frame clones and drops some. The data hold under 95,000 clones, with around 80% observed a single time. The receptor was isolated from a man aged 65 to 85 with acute or convalescent COVID-19. Sequencing was done on a sample of peripheral blood. The chain is built from TRBV9 and TRBJ2-7, with D possibly matching TRBD2 (5 bases). CDR3 sequence reads: CASSVGMSEVYEQYF. The CDR3, as DNA: TGTGCCAGCAGCGTAGGTATGTCGGAGGTCTACGAGCAGTACTTC.